The 15 T cell receptor beta chains in this list originate from one sample, sequenced in a study of blood T cell repertoires in COVID-19. Method: immunoSEQ multiplex PCR; TCRdb's copy keeps in-frame clones and lacks some. This sample yields about 160,000 clones, of which approximately 81% are seen a single time; more than 0.85% belongs to the top ten. The specimen sequenced was peripheral blood. The origin of the receptors is a man aged 40-49 years with acute or convalescent COVID-19.

This clone was recorded once. One end of the junction fails to match germline, which may point to a read error. The chain employs TRBV5-6 and TRBJ2-3; tentatively, D is TRBD2 (7 bases). The V gene's germline CDR1 is SGHDT and CDR2 YYEEEE. The CDR3 is made up of 15 amino acids. CDR3 in amino acids: CASSLGGRGTDTQYF. CDR3 bases: TGTGCCAGCAGTTTGGGGGGGCGGGGCACAGATACGCAGTATTTT.

The chain is built from TRBV3-1 (or the pseudogene TRBV3-2) and TRBJ1-6; TRBD1 is a possible D gene (6 bases). CDR3 size: 16 residues. CDR1 is LGHDT and CDR2 is YNNKEL in the germline V gene (reference sequence). Trimming cost V 1 base and J 9 bases, with 16 bases left between them. In nucleotides, the CDR3 is TGTGCCAGCAGCCAAGGACCGGGGGGCCTTACTTCACCCCTCCACTTT. As protein: CASSQGPGGLTSPLHF.

The chain is built from TRBV7-9 and TRBJ1-1; 11 positions match TRBD1. The ends lost 6 bases at V and 3 bases at J; junction bases unmatched: 3. This CDR3 has 14 residues. The germline V gene encodes CDR1 SEHNR and CDR2 FQNEAQ (reference sequence). This chain's CDR3 is CASSGTGGHTEAFF. The CDR3 DNA follows: TGTGCCAGCAGTGGGACAGGGGGTCACACTGAAGCTTTCTTT.

The V and J genes are TRBV2 and TRBJ2-7; D call uncertain. The V and J ends lost 5 bases and 2 bases respectively, with 10 bases between them. Germline V gene lookup returns CDR1 SNHLY and CDR2 FYNNEI. The CDR3 length is 13 residues. As DNA, the CDR3 is TGTGCCAGCAGTCCCGCGGTGACCTACGAGCAGTACTTC. It codes for CASSPAVTYEQYF.

The chain is built from TRBV18 and TRBJ2-4; tentative D call: TRBD2 (7 bases). Trimming took off 2 bases at V and 5 bases at J, with 22 bases between the two ends. This CDR3 spans 18 amino acids. The germline V gene encodes CDR1 KGHSH and CDR2 LQKENI. The CDR3 DNA reads TGTGCCAGCTCACCATTCCCCCCCACCGGCGGGGGCGAAAACATTCAGTACTTC. It codes for CASSPFPPTGGGENIQYF.

The chain is built from TRBV4-3 and TRBJ2-7, with D possibly being TRBD2 (5 bases). Trimming stripped 0 bases from V and 0 bases from J, with 9 bases between. The CDR3 spans 15 residues. In germline, CDR1 is LGHNA, CDR2 YSLEER. Here the CDR3 reads CASSQDRGRSYEQYF. CDR3 DNA sequence: TGCGCCAGCAGCCAAGATCGAGGGCGCTCCTACGAGCAGTACTTC.

The V call is TRBV4-1, the J call TRBJ2-7; perhaps TRBD2 as D (5 bases). Trimming removed 0 bases from V and 3 bases from J, with 9 bases in between. CDR1 MGHRA and CDR2 YSYEKL come from the germline V gene. There are 14 residues in the CDR3. DNA for the CDR3: TGCGCCAGCAGCCAAGACTACGAGGGCTACGAGCAGTACTTC. It encodes CASSQDYEGYEQYF.

CDR3 bases: TGTGCCAGCAGCTTCATCGGACAGACTGAAAAACTGTTTTTT. This encodes CASSFIGQTEKLFF. The chain has TRBV13 and TRBJ1-4; D is possibly TRBD1 (6 bases). Between the trimmed V and J ends, which lost 3 bases and 7 bases, there was a span of 12 bases. Per germline, CDR1 PRHDT and CDR2 FYEKMQ (reference sequence). The CDR3 contains 14 residues.

The V call is TRBV6-2 or TRBV6-3, the J call TRBJ2-1; 13 bases match TRBD2. Per the germline V gene, CDR1 is MNHEY and CDR2 is SVGEGT. CDR3 size: 17 residues. The V segment lost 5 bases and the J segment 9 bases; nucleotides outside the gene matches: 13. CDR3 sequence (DNA): TGTGCCAGCAGTAACCCGCGGGGGACTAGCGGGGAGGGTGAGCAGTTCTTC. It encodes CASSNPRGTSGEGEQFF.

The CDR3 DNA reads as TGTGCCAGCAGGCAGACTCCCTCCTACGAGCAGTACTTC. It translates to CASRQTPSYEQYF. This rearrangement joins TRBV6-5 to TRBJ2-7; D gene ambiguous. The CDR3 extends over 13 amino acids. V was shortened by 6 bases and J by 0 bases, with 9 bases between the two germline ends. From germline, CDR1 is MNHEY and CDR2 SVGAGI.

V is TRBV30 and J is TRBJ2-2; no definite D call. Germline V gene lookup returns CDR1 GTSNPN and CDR2 SVGIG (reference sequence). CDR3 length: 12 amino acids. The V end was cut by 5 bases, the J end by 5 bases, with 9 bases between. The CDR3: CAWSIGTGELFF. The CDR3 DNA is TGTGCCTGGTCGATCGGGACCGGGGAGCTGTTTTTT. Looking up the rest from reference TRBV30 and TRBJ2-2 gives the full variable domain: SQTIHQWPATLVQPVGSPLSLECTVEGTSNPNLYWYRQAAGRGLQLLFYSVGIGQISSEVPQNLSASRPQDRQFILSSKKLLLSDSGFYLCAWSIGTGELFFGEGSRLTVL.

The chain carries TRBV7-9 and TRBJ2-1; 8 bases are a match to TRBD1. The germline V gene has CDR1 SEHNR and CDR2 FQNEAQ (reference sequence). Unmatched junction bases numbered 7, after V lost 3 bases and J lost 9 bases. The CDR3 loop spans 14 amino acids. The CDR3 is CASSLRTGISEQFF. The CDR3 DNA reads TGTGCCAGCAGCTTGAGGACAGGGATTAGTGAGCAGTTCTTC.

J is TRBJ1-5 and V is TRBV7-8; D might be TRBD1 (5 bases). V was trimmed by 7 bases and J by 7 bases, leaving 14 bases between them. The CDR3 consists of 13 residues. Germline lookup yields CDR1 SGHVS and CDR2 FQNEAQ. The CDR3 loop reads CASTAGPGQPQHF. The CDR3 coding sequence is TGTGCCAGCACCGCAGGGCCAGGGCAGCCCCAGCATTTT.

As concerns this clone: The sample contains more than one DNA sequence encoding this CDR3. The chain recombines TRBV18 with TRBJ1-2; no firm D call. The germline CDR1 and CDR2 sequences are KGHSH and LQKENI. The CDR3 covers 13 residues. V lost 3 bases, J lost 4 bases, and 9 bases lay in between. CDR3 sequence reads: CASSPERVYGYTF. The CDR3 DNA reads as TGTGCCAGCTCACCGGAGCGGGTCTATGGCTACACCTTC.

The CDR3, as DNA: TGTGCCAGCAGCGCGGACAGGGGAGAGGGTCAGCCCCAGCATTTT. Protein product: CASSADRGEGQPQHF. The chain couples TRBV6-5 to TRBJ1-5; 9 nucleotides align to TRBD1. V dropped 6 bases and J dropped 6; count of bases not matched to a gene: 9. The CDR3 runs 15 residues. In germline, CDR1 is MNHEY, CDR2 SVGAGI.